This TCR beta chain was sequenced for a study of T cell responses to AZD1222 COVID-19 vaccine. This table comes from immunoSEQ multiplex PCR, and its TCRdb copy is limited to in-frame clones, with some not included. Among 150,000 or so clones, about 88% were seen once, and the ten largest hold more than 5%. Details on this clone: Its antigen remains unidentified.

The CDR3 contains 13 residues. Germline CDR1 and CDR2: SQVTM and ANQGSEA. V was trimmed by 4 bases and J by 0 bases, leaving 7 bases between them. Study-level findings and limits: Reportedly, nearly half of unique spike TCRs recognized epitopes outside B.1.351/B.1.1.7 mutations. Clonal diversity was possibly underestimated, and the donors were mostly white British, with more females. Across the whole spike, CD4 TCRs peaked at regions 160-218 and 743-854. Only a handful of AZD1222 recipients tested seropositive at baseline.

The clonotype originates from an adult in good health. The specimen was peripheral blood, collected on day 0 of AZD1222 vaccination. The chain carries TRBV29-1 and TRBJ1-3, with no clear D. The CDR3 protein is CSVGADSGNTIYF. As DNA, the CDR3 is TGCAGCGTTGGGGCAGACTCTGGAAACACCATATATTTT.